A single sample is the source of the 21 T cell receptor beta chains below, sequenced in a study of shared clonotypes between healthy human individuals. TCRdb's copy holds only in-frame clones and misses some; the assay was immunoSEQ multiplex PCR. Of about 990,000 clones listed, more than 75% are singletons. The sample comprised memory CD4+ T cells from PBMCs. Sample subset: CD45RA-negative fraction. The receptors come from a man between 18 and 35 years old in good health. Some clones in this sample may be carry-over from other donors' samples.

This clone showed up just once. The chain is built from TRBV28 and TRBJ1-4; TRBD1 aligns across 9 bases. Looked up from germline, CDR1 is MDHEN and CDR2 is SYDVKM. The CDR3 consists of 16 residues. The ends lost 5 bases at V and 2 bases at J; junction bases unmatched: 6. The CDR3 reads CASSPDRGFTNEKLFF. The CDR3 coding sequence is TGTGCCAGCAGTCCCGACAGGGGGTTCACTAATGAAAAACTGTTTTTT.

The V gene is TRBV6-1, the J gene TRBJ2-1, with a possible D match to TRBD1 (6 bases). CDR3 length: 14 residues. Germline lookup yields CDR1 MNHNS and CDR2 SASEGT. V was clipped by 8 bases and J by 5 bases, with 16 bases between them. CDR3 bases: TGTGCCAGCTCAGGGGCAGGGTCAAACAATGAGCAGTTCTTC. It specifies CASSGAGSNNEQFF.

The CDR3 reads CASSFSGKYQETQYF. For the CDR3, the DNA is TGTGCCAGCAGTTTTTCCGGAAAGTACCAAGAGACCCAGTACTTC. This chain connects TRBV28 to TRBJ2-5; D is uncertain. Trimming left V 3 bases short and J 0 bases short, with 11 bases between. Germline-derived CDR1 and CDR2 are MDHEN and SYDVKM. The CDR3 covers 15 residues.

Comment on this clone: Other DNA sequences from this sample encode an identical CDR3 as well. The V and J genes are TRBV5-1 and TRBJ2-5; TRBD1 matches 10 bases. The ends lost 3 bases at V and 5 bases at J; junction bases unmatched: 4. The CDR3 is 14 amino acids. Germline V gene lookup returns CDR1 SGHRS and CDR2 YFSETQ. The CDR3 DNA follows: TGCGCCAGCAGCTGGGGACAGGGGAGGGAGACCCAGTACTTC. This encodes CASSWGQGRETQYF. The whole variable domain, filled in from reference TRBV5-1 and TRBJ2-5, reads KAGVTQTPRYLIKTRGQQVTLSCSPISGHRSVSWYQQTPGQGLQFLFEYFSETQRNKGNFPGRFSGRQFSNSRSEMNVSTLELGDSALYLCASSWGQGRETQYFGPGTRLLVL.

V gene TRBV5-1 combines with J gene TRBJ2-4; D gene uncertain. With 0 bases removed from V and 9 bases from J, the gap between germline ends came to 10 bases. CDR3 size: 13 residues. Germline V CDR1 and CDR2: SGHRS, YFSETQ. CDR3 loop: CASSLGPDTIQYF. CDR3 nucleotide sequence: TGCGCCAGCAGCTTGGGGCCCGACACCATTCAGTACTTC.

This sequence joins TRBV7-9 and TRBJ2-1; D unresolved. The CDR3 is 12 amino acids. Trimming pared 2 bases from V and 2 bases from J, leaving 1 base between. The V gene's germline CDR1 is SEHNR and CDR2 FQNEAQ (reference sequence). CDR3 sequence reads: CASSLPYNEQFF. The DNA for the CDR3 is TGTGCCAGCAGCTTACCCTACAATGAGCAGTTCTTC.

The chain links TRBV2 to TRBJ1-5, with 11 bases that match TRBD1. The CDR3 spans 16 residues. Per the germline V gene, CDR1 is SNHLY and CDR2 is FYNNEI. The V segment lost 3 bases and the J segment 9 bases; nucleotides outside the gene matches: 10. The chain's CDR3 is CASSERGTGGQGPQHF. Here the CDR3 DNA reads TGTGCCAGCAGTGAGCGTGGGACAGGGGGTCAAGGGCCCCAGCATTTT.

This clone was picked up one time. The gene calls are TRBV5-1 and TRBJ2-7; D remains unclear. V gave up 4 bases and J gave up 7 bases, with 15 bases separating them. There are 13 residues in the CDR3. CDR1 and CDR2 from the germline V gene are SGHRS and YFSETQ. The CDR3 loop reads CASSPANGREQYF. Written as DNA, the CDR3 is TGCGCCAGCAGCCCCGCCAACGGGCGAGAGCAGTACTTC. Combining the CDR3 with reference TRBV5-1 and TRBJ2-7 gives the whole variable domain KAGVTQTPRYLIKTRGQQVTLSCSPISGHRSVSWYQQTPGQGLQFLFEYFSETQRNKGNFPGRFSGRQFSNSRSEMNVSTLELGDSALYLCASSPANGREQYFGPGTRLTVT.

V usage is TRBV11-1 and J usage is TRBJ2-1, with unresolved D. The V gene's germline CDR1 is SGHAT and CDR2 FQDESV (reference sequence). The CDR3 contains 14 residues. V was clipped by 1 base and J by 4 bases, with 8 bases between them. The CDR3 is CASSLGGLYNEQFF. DNA for the CDR3: TGTGCCAGCAGCTTAGGAGGCCTTTACAATGAGCAGTTCTTC.

V gene TRBV4-1 combines with J gene TRBJ1-1; tentatively, D is TRBD1 (6 bases). Germline V lookup: CDR1 MGHRA, CDR2 YSYEKL. This CDR3 is built from 16 residues. Trimming shortened V by 4 bases and J by 0 bases, and 15 bases separated the two germline ends. CDR3 coding DNA: TGCGCCAGCAGCCCGACCTTAAACAGGGTGAACACTGAAGCTTTCTTT. Protein: CASSPTLNRVNTEAFF.

The chain employs TRBV7-3 and TRBJ2-3; 8 bases line up with TRBD2. The V gene end was trimmed by 5 bases and the J gene end by 4 bases; junction bases not matched to a gene: 5. This CDR3 has 14 residues. Germline CDR1 is SGHTA and CDR2 is FQGTGA. Here the CDR3 reads CASSQGLVPDTQYF. The CDR3 DNA sequence: TGTGCCAGCAGCCAGGGACTAGTCCCAGATACGCAGTATTTT.

V is TRBV28 and J is TRBJ1-1; 10 bases are a match to TRBD1. The germline gives CDR1 MDHEN, CDR2 SYDVKM. The CDR3 length is 13 residues. After removal of 6 bases from V and 10 bases from J, the junction contained 8 bases not matched to a gene. CDR3 bases: TGTGCCAGCAGGTTCCCGGGACAGGGGACAGCTTTCTTT. Its protein is CASRFPGQGTAFF.

This chain connects TRBV6-5 to TRBJ2-4; D could derive from TRBD1 or TRBD2 (5 bases each). The germline V gene has CDR1 MNHEY and CDR2 SVGAGI. There are 14 residues in the CDR3. Deletions cut 5 bases from V and 6 bases from J, with 14 bases between. The CDR3 DNA follows: TGTGCCAGCAGTGACCGGGACGAGGGAAACATTCAGTACTTC. Translating gives CASSDRDEGNIQYF.

J is TRBJ2-3 and V is TRBV28; tentative D call: TRBD2 (5 bases). The CDR3 contains 12 residues. Trimming removed 10 bases from V and 6 bases from J, with 14 bases in between. Germline V gene lookup returns CDR1 MDHEN and CDR2 SYDVKM. The CDR3 here is CATTLGEDTQYF. The CDR3 DNA sequence: TGTGCCACCACCCTTGGGGAGGATACGCAGTATTTT.

This clone showed up just once. V gene TRBV10-3 combines with J gene TRBJ2-2; D unresolved. Germline V gene lookup returns CDR1 ENHRY and CDR2 SYGVKD. V lost 8 bases and J lost 1, with 5 bases in between. This CDR3 is built from 12 residues. CDR3 coding DNA: TGTGCCATCGGCAGGAACACCGGGGAGCTGTTTTTT. This translates into CAIGRNTGELFF.

About this clone: Possible read error: a much larger clone is one base away. Other DNA sequences within the sample encode an identical CDR3. The J gene is TRBJ2-5, the V gene TRBV5-1; tentative D call: TRBD2 (6 bases). The V and J ends lost 3 bases and 5 bases respectively, with 11 bases between them. The CDR3 length is 13 residues. CDR1 and CDR2 (germline): SGHRS, YFSETQ. The CDR3 DNA reads TGCGCCAGCAGCTCACGGGGGTCGGAGACCCAGTACTTC. It translates to CASSSRGSETQYF.

This clone is a singleton in its sample. The chain employs TRBV7-3 and TRBJ2-1; D might be TRBD1 or TRBD2, each matching 5 bases. From germline, CDR1 is SGHTA and CDR2 FQGTGA. The CDR3 length is 15 residues. The V end was cut by 0 bases, the J end by 7 bases, with 13 bases between. The CDR3 coding sequence is TGTGCCAGCAGCTTAACGGGACCCCCATTGAATGAGCAGTTCTTC. It specifies CASSLTGPPLNEQFF. The entire variable domain, with the rest obtained from reference TRBV7-3 and TRBJ2-1, is as follows: GAGVSQTPSNKVTEKGKYVELRCDPISGHTALYWYRQSLGQGPEFLIYFQGTGAADDSGLPNDRFFAVRPEGSVSTLKIQRTERGDSAVYLCASSLTGPPLNEQFFGPGTRLTVL.

In the case of this clone: The sample holds other DNA sequences that translate to the same CDR3. In nucleotides, the CDR3 is TGTGCCAGCAGGGGCTACAATGAGCAGTTCTTC. Protein sequence: CASRGYNEQFF. The J gene is TRBJ2-1, the V gene TRBV2; D unclear. Between the trimmed V and J ends, which lost 6 bases and 3 bases, there was a span of 3 bases. This CDR3 region has 11 residues. The germline V gene encodes CDR1 SNHLY and CDR2 FYNNEI.

The CDR3: CASSEGTGFSGANVLTF. The CDR3 nucleotides are TGTGCCAGCAGCGAGGGGACAGGGTTCTCTGGGGCCAACGTCCTGACTTTC. The chain combines TRBV9 with TRBJ2-6; 9 nucleotides align to TRBD1. CDR3 length: 17 residues. With V trimmed by 3 bases and J by 0 bases, 4 bases remained unmatched. Germline-derived CDR1 and CDR2 are SGDLS and YYNGEE.

This clone was found a few times. This sequence joins TRBV13 and TRBJ2-7; D is possibly TRBD1 or TRBD2 (5 bases each). CDR3 size: 15 residues. Germline loops: CDR1 PRHDT, CDR2 FYEKMQ (reference sequence). Trimming left V 6 bases short and J 0 bases short, with 15 bases between. Here the CDR3 reads CASSPRDESSYEQYF. CDR3 DNA sequence: TGTGCCAGCAGTCCTCGGGACGAAAGCTCCTACGAGCAGTACTTC.

This clone showed up just once. V is TRBV18 and J is TRBJ2-7; 7 bases align to TRBD1. The germline V gene has CDR1 KGHSH and CDR2 LQKENI. This CDR3 contains 14 residues. With 3 bases clipped from V and 3 bases from J, the junction kept 5 bases outside the gene matches. CDR3 residues: CASSPTGIDYEQYF. In DNA form, the CDR3 reads TGTGCCAGCTCACCGACAGGGATTGACTACGAGCAGTACTTC.